This T cell receptor (beta chain) was recorded in a study of blood T cells in healthy people across ages. This clonotype was recorded a few times. Together with a sample-barcoded 5' primer, a J-beta primer mix was included in a second PCR lasting about 6 to 12 cycles. TCRdb re-derived calls from the 5' RACE reads in MiXCR, one entry per CDR3 protein. This sample has roughly 1,500,000 distinct CDR3 sequences, with about 35% found just once. V lost 11 bases, J lost 1 base, and 15 bases stayed unmatched. The CDR3 runs 17 residues. Germline V gene lookup returns CDR1 ENHRY and CDR2 SYGVKD. The chain carries TRBV10-3 and TRBJ2-1; TRBD2 agrees at 9 bases. The clonotype comes from a woman aged 25-40 years in good health. Sequencing was done on a sample of blood. The CDR3 nucleotides are TGTGCCTCATCGACTAGCGGAGGGGGGACATCCTACAATGAGCAGTTCTTC. This sequence encodes CASSTSGGGTSYNEQFF.